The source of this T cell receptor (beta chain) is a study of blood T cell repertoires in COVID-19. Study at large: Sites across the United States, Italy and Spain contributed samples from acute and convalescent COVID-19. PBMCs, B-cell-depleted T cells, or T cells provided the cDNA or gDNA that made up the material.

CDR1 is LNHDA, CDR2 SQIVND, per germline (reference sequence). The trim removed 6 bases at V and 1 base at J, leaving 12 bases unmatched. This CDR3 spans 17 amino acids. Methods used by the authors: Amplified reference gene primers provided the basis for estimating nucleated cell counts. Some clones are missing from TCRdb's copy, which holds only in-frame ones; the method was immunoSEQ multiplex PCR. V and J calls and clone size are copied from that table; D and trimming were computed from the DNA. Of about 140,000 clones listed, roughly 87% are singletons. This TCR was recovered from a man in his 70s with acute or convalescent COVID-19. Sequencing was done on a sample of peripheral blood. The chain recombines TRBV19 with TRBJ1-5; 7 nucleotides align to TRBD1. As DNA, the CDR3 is TGTGCCAGTAGCTGGGGATTTGGGACAGCGAGCAATCAGCCCCAGCATTTT. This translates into CASSWGFGTASNQPQHF. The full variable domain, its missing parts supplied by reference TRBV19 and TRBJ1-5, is DGGITQSPKYLFRKEGQNVTLSCEQNLNHDAMYWYRQDPGQGLRLIYYSQIVNDFQKGDIAEGYSVSREKKESFPLTVTSAQKNPTAFYLCASSWGFGTASNQPQHFGDGTRLSIL.